The source of this T cell receptor (beta chain) is a study of blood T cell repertoires in COVID-19. Study context: Acute and convalescent COVID-19 specimens originated in the United States, Italy and Spain. PBMCs, B-cell-depleted T cells, or T cells provided the cDNA or gDNA that made up the material.

In Cohort 3, a recovered donor had either two negative PCRs, clearance, or symptom resolution. The V end lost 4 bases, the J end lost 7 bases, and 14 bases lay between the germline ends. CDR3 length: 14 residues. The germline V gene has CDR1 SGDLS and CDR2 YYNGEE. In the study's own analysis: How many nucleated cells were present was estimated from reference gene primer amplification. Assay used: immunoSEQ multiplex PCR; TCRdb lists only in-frame clones, some missing. D and trimming were read from the DNA, whereas the V and J calls and clone size are those reported in that table. The repertoire holds more than 250,000 clones, with about 90% as singletons.

J is TRBJ2-2 and V is TRBV9; perhaps TRBD1 as D (6 bases). The sequence derives from a woman aged 25 to 45 who had recovered from COVID-19. Sequenced material: PBMCs or T cells enriched from blood (not recorded which). CDR3 sequence (DNA): TGTGCCAGCAGCCCCTCCACAGGGTTCGGGGAGCTGTTTTTT. It yields the protein CASSPSTGFGELFF. Supplemented by reference TRBV9 and TRBJ2-2, the full variable domain reads DSGVTQTPKHLITATGQRVTLRCSPRSGDLSVYWYQQSLDQGLQFLIQYYNGEERAKGNILERFSAQQFPDLHSELNLSSLELGDSALYFCASSPSTGFGELFFGEGSRLTVL.